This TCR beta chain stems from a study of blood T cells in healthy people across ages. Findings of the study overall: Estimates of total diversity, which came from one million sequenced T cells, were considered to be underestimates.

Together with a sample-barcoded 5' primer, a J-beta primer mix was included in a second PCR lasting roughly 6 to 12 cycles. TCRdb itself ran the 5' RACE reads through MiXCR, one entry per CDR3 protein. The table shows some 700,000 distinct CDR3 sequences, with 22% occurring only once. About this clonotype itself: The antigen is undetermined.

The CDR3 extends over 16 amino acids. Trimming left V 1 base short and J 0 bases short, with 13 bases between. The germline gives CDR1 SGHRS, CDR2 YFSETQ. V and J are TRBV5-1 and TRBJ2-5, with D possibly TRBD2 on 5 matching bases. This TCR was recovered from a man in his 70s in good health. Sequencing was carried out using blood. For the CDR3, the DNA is TGCGCCAGCAGCTTGCCACAGCGGTCGTACCAAGAGACCCAGTACTTC. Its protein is CASSLPQRSYQETQYF.